Listed below are T cell receptor beta chains from one sample, sequenced in a study of blood T cells in healthy people across ages. TCRdb fed the 5' RACE reads into MiXCR, producing one record per CDR3 protein. The sample consists of just over 1 million distinct CDR3 sequences, 35% to 55% of them appearing once. Sequencing was performed on blood. All receptors derive from a woman in her fifties or sixties in good health. The CDR3 runs from the conserved cysteine through the conserved F or W. The D gene is left open where the match is weak. The size entry is marked missing in some rows and otherwise reads once, few, many or a size class.

D: .
J: TRBJ1-5
size: .
V: TRBV19
CDR3: CASSLGYRAPSEPQHF
DNA: TGTGCCAGTAGTTTAGGGTATAGGGCCCCATCGGAGCCCCAGCATTTT

D: TRBD1
J: TRBJ2-1
size: .
V: TRBV28
CDR3: CASSPSGTGYYNEQFF
DNA: TGTGCCAGCAGTCCCTCAGGGACAGGGTACTACAATGAGCAGTTCTTC

D: .
J: TRBJ2-2
size: once
V: TRBV19
CDR3: CASMRGGGAGHTGELFF
DNA: TGTGCCAGTATGCGGGGTGGGGGTGCGGGACACACCGGGGAGCTGTTTTTT

D: .
J: TRBJ2-1
size: .
V: TRBV28
CDR3: CASSTWTGSTYNEQFF
DNA: TGTGCCAGCAGCACCTGGACCGGGAGCACTTACAATGAGCAGTTCTTC

D: TRBD2
J: TRBJ2-7
size: few
V: TRBV20-1
CDR3: CSARDYGPGASGGLAYEQYF
DNA: TGCAGTGCTAGAGATTATGGCCCAGGAGCGAGCGGGGGACTTGCGTACGAGCAGTACTTC

D: .
J: TRBJ2-3
size: .
V: TRBV2
CDR3: CASSDLSRSSADTQYF
DNA: TGTGCCAGCAGTGACCTATCTAGGAGTTCAGCAGATACGCAGTATTTT

D: TRBD2
J: TRBJ2-5
size: .
V: TRBV5-1
CDR3: CASSPSGADLEQYF
DNA: TGCGCCAGCAGCCCTAGCGGAGCGGATTTAGAGCAGTACTTC

D: TRBD1
J: TRBJ2-7
size: few
V: TRBV7-2
CDR3: CASSSPGTDYEQYF
DNA: TGTGCCAGCAGCTCACCTGGGACAGACTACGAGCAGTACTTC

D: TRBD2
J: TRBJ2-7
size: .
V: TRBV13
CDR3: CASSQRGGVGEQYF
DNA: TGTGCCAGCAGCCAGCGCGGGGGGGTGGGAGAGCAGTACTTC

D: TRBD2
J: TRBJ2-7
size: .
V: TRBV27
CDR3: CASSLRRTSGYFSYEQYF
DNA: TGTGCCAGCAGTTTACGCCGGACTAGCGGGTATTTCTCCTACGAGCAGTACTTC

D: .
J: TRBJ2-3
size: few
V: TRBV9
CDR3: CASSVLGVRGTDTQYF
DNA: TGTGCCAGCAGCGTATTGGGAGTTCGCGGCACAGATACGCAGTATTTT

D: .
J: TRBJ2-7
size: many
V: TRBV10-3
CDR3: CAISERGYEQYF
DNA: TGTGCCATCAGTGAACGGGGCTACGAGCAGTACTTC

D: .
J: TRBJ1-5
size: .
V: TRBV20-1
CDR3: CSARDAAPGANQPQHF
DNA: TGCAGTGCTAGAGATGCTGCCCCGGGAGCAAATCAGCCCCAGCATTTT

D: TRBD2
J: TRBJ2-2
size: .
V: TRBV3-1
CDR3: CASSPGTTVNTGELFF
DNA: TGTGCCAGCAGCCCGGGGACTACCGTAAACACCGGGGAGCTGTTTTTT

D: .
J: TRBJ2-7
size: many
V: TRBV29-1
CDR3: CSVARGNEQYF
DNA: TGCAGCGTTGCTAGGGGGAACGAGCAGTACTTC

D: TRBD2
J: TRBJ2-1
size: .
V: TRBV11-2
CDR3: CASSLDYGRHNEQFF
DNA: TGTGCCAGCAGCTTAGATTACGGGAGGCACAATGAGCAGTTCTTC

D: TRBD1
J: TRBJ2-7
size: .
V: TRBV20-1
CDR3: CSASRDRGHYEQYF
DNA: TGCAGTGCTTCCCGGGACAGGGGACACTACGAGCAGTACTTC

D: TRBD1
J: TRBJ2-7
size: few
V: TRBV7-9
CDR3: CASSRITGGNEQYF
DNA: TGTGCCAGCAGCCGGATAACAGGGGGCAACGAGCAGTACTTC

D: TRBD1
J: TRBJ2-7
size: .
V: TRBV7-8
CDR3: CASRRQGDSFYEQYF
DNA: TGTGCCAGCAGGCGACAGGGGGATAGCTTCTACGAGCAGTACTTC

D: .
J: TRBJ1-6
size: .
V: TRBV28
CDR3: CASSFIRGDRLYSPLHF
DNA: TGTGCCAGCAGCTTTATTCGTGGCGACAGACTCTATTCACCCCTCCACTTT

D: .
J: TRBJ2-1
size: few
V: TRBV5-1
CDR3: CASSLAGPEQFF
DNA: TGCGCCAGCAGCTTGGCCGGCCCAGAGCAGTTCTTC

D: .
J: TRBJ2-5
size: few
V: TRBV27
CDR3: CASSSWSETQYF
DNA: TGTGCCAGCAGTTCATGGTCGGAGACCCAGTACTTC

D: .
J: TRBJ2-6
size: .
V: TRBV27
CDR3: CASSPRPQVANVLTF
DNA: TGTGCCAGCAGTCCTCGTCCGCAGGTCGCCAACGTCCTGACTTTC

D: TRBD1
J: TRBJ2-7
size: .
V: TRBV10-3
CDR3: CAVRDRVSEQYF
DNA: TGTGCCGTCCGGGACAGGGTTTCCGAGCAGTACTTC

D: TRBD2
J: TRBJ2-5
size: .
V: TRBV5-1
CDR3: CASSLGASGGLKRETQYF
DNA: TGCGCCAGCAGCTTGGGCGCTAGCGGGGGCCTCAAACGGGAGACCCAGTACTTC

D: TRBD1
J: TRBJ1-5
size: .
V: TRBV15
CDR3: CATSSSNGQGKRQPQHF
DNA: TGTGCCACCAGCAGTTCCAACGGACAGGGCAAGAGGCAGCCCCAGCATTTT

D: TRBD2
J: TRBJ2-3
size: .
V: TRBV29-1
CDR3: CSGSGGGRALDTQYF
DNA: TGCAGCGGGTCGGGAGGGGGGAGAGCGTTGGATACGCAGTATTTT

D: .
J: TRBJ2-7
size: .
V: TRBV3-1
CDR3: CASSQHLGIEQYF
DNA: TGTGCCAGCAGCCAACACTTAGGAATCGAGCAGTACTTC

D: .
J: TRBJ1-4
size: .
V: TRBV27
CDR3: CASSFGTGREKLFF
DNA: TGTGCCAGCAGTTTCGGAACAGGGAGAGAAAAACTGTTTTTT

D: .
J: TRBJ2-3
size: .
V: TRBV20-1
CDR3: CSARETESTDTQYF
DNA: TGCAGTGCTAGAGAGACAGAGAGCACAGATACGCAGTATTTT

D: .
J: TRBJ2-1
size: .
V: TRBV24-1
CDR3: CATSVAGINEQFF
DNA: TGTGCCACCAGTGTCGCGGGGATCAATGAGCAGTTCTTC

D: TRBD2
J: TRBJ2-7
size: few
V: TRBV10-3
CDR3: CATGTSGNYEQYF
DNA: TGTGCCACCGGGACTAGCGGCAACTACGAGCAGTACTTC

D: TRBD2
J: TRBJ2-7
size: .
V: TRBV9
CDR3: CASSSPASGQSYEQYF
DNA: TGTGCCAGCAGCTCGCCGGCTAGCGGGCAGTCCTACGAGCAGTACTTC

D: .
J: TRBJ2-6
size: .
V: TRBV28
CDR3: CASMDGDGANVLTF
DNA: TGTGCCAGCATGGACGGGGATGGGGCCAACGTCCTGACTTTC

D: .
J: TRBJ1-5
size: .
V: TRBV7-9
CDR3: CASSGQIGQPQHF
DNA: TGTGCCAGCAGTGGACAGATAGGTCAGCCCCAGCATTTT

D: .
J: TRBJ2-3
size: .
V: TRBV20-1
CDR3: CSASPPASSTDTQYF
DNA: TGCAGTGCTTCACCACCGGCATCTAGCACGGATACGCAGTATTTT

D: TRBD1
J: TRBJ2-5
size: .
V: TRBV4-1
CDR3: CASRSDRANQQETQYF
DNA: TGCGCCAGCAGGTCCGACAGGGCCAACCAACAGGAGACCCAGTACTTC

D: .
J: TRBJ2-7
size: .
V: TRBV10-2
CDR3: CASSGGGPADEQYF
DNA: TGCGCCAGCAGTGGCGGGGGCCCCGCTGACGAGCAGTACTTC

D: TRBD2
J: TRBJ2-1
size: .
V: TRBV7-2
CDR3: CASSLERGLYQAQFF
DNA: TGTGCCAGCAGCTTAGAGCGGGGGCTCTATCAGGCGCAGTTCTTC

D: .
J: TRBJ2-1
size: once
V: TRBV27
CDR3: CASSLHASSSYNEQFF
DNA: TGTGCCAGCAGTTTACACGCGAGTAGCTCCTACAATGAGCAGTTCTTC

D: TRBD2
J: TRBJ2-7
size: few
V: TRBV6-1
CDR3: CASSDGLAASYEQYF
DNA: TGTGCCAGCAGTGATGGACTAGCGGCTTCCTACGAGCAGTACTTC

D: TRBD1
J: TRBJ2-7
size: .
V: TRBV7-9
CDR3: CASSLALTGTPPAQYF
DNA: TGTGCCAGCAGCTTAGCGCTGACAGGGACGCCCCCGGCGCAGTACTTC

D: TRBD1
J: TRBJ2-4
size: .
V: TRBV7-2
CDR3: CASSFTGTGYRSTKNIQYF
DNA: TGTGCCAGCAGCTTTACGGGGACAGGGTATCGTTCGACCAAAAACATTCAGTACTTC

D: TRBD2
J: TRBJ2-1
size: .
V: TRBV29-1
CDR3: CSAQGAGGGSYNEQFF
DNA: TGCAGCGCCCAAGGAGCGGGAGGCGGCTCCTACAATGAGCAGTTCTTC

D: .
J: TRBJ2-4
size: few
V: TRBV29-1
CDR3: CSGSGQGGNIQYF
DNA: TGCAGCGGCTCGGGGCAGGGAGGAAACATTCAGTACTTC

D: .
J: TRBJ1-2
size: .
V: TRBV7-8
CDR3: CARSSAGIYYGYTF
DNA: TGTGCCCGCAGCTCGGCAGGGATCTACTATGGCTACACCTTC

D: .
J: TRBJ1-5
size: once
V: TRBV20-1
CDR3: CSASGGMEPQHF
DNA: TGCAGTGCTAGTGGCGGGATGGAGCCCCAGCATTTT

D: .
J: TRBJ2-3
size: .
V: TRBV6-1
CDR3: CASSDSGPPLNTQYF
DNA: TGTGCCAGCAGTGACTCGGGGCCCCCCCTTAATACGCAGTATTTT

D: .
J: TRBJ1-1
size: .
V: TRBV4-3
CDR3: CASSGATNTEAFF
DNA: TGCGCCAGCAGCGGGGCTACGAACACTGAAGCTTTCTTT

D: .
J: TRBJ2-7
size: many
V: TRBV15
CDR3: CATSRGRTYEQYF
DNA: TGTGCCACCAGCCGGGGCAGGACTTACGAGCAGTACTTC

D: .
J: TRBJ2-1
size: .
V: TRBV2
CDR3: CASSPTGMLQQFF
DNA: TGTGCCAGCAGCCCAACTGGGATGCTTCAGCAGTTCTTC

D: .
J: TRBJ2-1
size: few
V: TRBV7-2
CDR3: CASRQPPAHDEQFF
DNA: TGTGCCAGCAGGCAGCCCCCCGCCCACGATGAGCAGTTCTTC

D: TRBD2
J: TRBJ2-7
size: .
V: TRBV18
CDR3: CASSSTGTSGIPYEQYF
DNA: TGTGCCAGCTCATCTACCGGGACTAGCGGAATCCCCTACGAGCAGTACTTC

D: .
J: TRBJ1-1
size: few
V: TRBV5-8
CDR3: CASSLTRVNTEAFF
DNA: TGTGCCAGCAGCTTGACCCGGGTGAACACTGAAGCTTTCTTT

D: TRBD1
J: TRBJ2-1
size: .
V: TRBV15
CDR3: CATSKDRVYEQFF
DNA: TGTGCCACCAGCAAGGACAGGGTCTACGAGCAGTTCTTC